This is a list of T cell receptor beta chains from one sample in a study of T cell responses to AZD1222 COVID-19 vaccine. TCRdb's copy holds only in-frame clones and misses some; the assay was immunoSEQ multiplex PCR. The sample carries more than 95,000 clones, around 84% recorded once. Sequences were derived from peripheral blood, sampled 28 days after the second AZD1222 dose. These receptors were collected from an adult who received the AZD1222 COVID-19 vaccine. The CDR3 runs from the conserved cysteine through the conserved F or W. A D gene is named only where the DNA matches it firmly. Not all rows give a size; the values are once, few, many and, for expanded clones, a class.

CDR3 protein | CDR3 DNA | D gene | J gene | V gene | clone size
CASSYLDRGPYEQYF | TGTGCCAGCAGTTACTTGGACAGGGGGCCCTACGAGCAGTACTTC | TRBD1 | TRBJ2-7 | TRBV6-2/TRBV6-3 | once
CASSPVGSTDTQYF | TGCGCCAGCAGCCCCGTAGGGAGCACAGATACGCAGTATTTT | . | TRBJ2-3 | TRBV4-3 | .
CASSQAGVQPQHF | TGTGCCAGCAGTCAAGCAGGGGTACAGCCCCAGCATTTT | . | TRBJ1-5 | TRBV6-1 | once
CASSATSGNTIYF | TGCGCCAGCAGCGCGACCTCTGGAAACACCATATATTTT | . | TRBJ1-3 | TRBV5-1 | .
CASSQEAPGLAGGPITDTQYF | TGCGCCAGCAGCCAAGAGGCTCCGGGACTAGCGGGGGGCCCCATCACAGATACGCAGTATTTT | TRBD2 | TRBJ2-3 | TRBV4-1 | .
CASSLGWDRADGYTF | TGTGCCAGCAGTTTAGGATGGGATCGGGCTGATGGCTACACCTTC | . | TRBJ1-2 | TRBV27 | .
CASSPQRTEETQYF | TGTGCCAGCTCACCCCAAAGGACAGAAGAGACCCAGTACTTC | . | TRBJ2-5 | TRBV18 | .
CSVEDREWGQNGGYTF | TGCAGCGTTGAAGATAGGGAGTGGGGCCAAAACGGCGGCTACACCTTC | . | TRBJ1-2 | TRBV29-1 | once
CASSLNQDSPLHF | TGTGCCAGCAGCTTAAACCAGGATTCACCCCTCCACTTT | . | TRBJ1-6 | TRBV11-3 | .
CASSLDGARSGQFF | TGTGCCAGCAGCTTGGACGGGGCGCGGTCAGGACAGTTCTTC | . | TRBJ2-1 | TRBV5-4 | few
CASSIDITTTGELFF | TGTGCCAGTAGTATAGATATAACGACCACCGGGGAGCTGTTTTTT | . | TRBJ2-2 | TRBV19 | .
CASSLWAAGSSYEQYF | TGCGCCAGCAGCTTGTGGGCCGCAGGTAGCTCCTACGAGCAGTACTTC | . | TRBJ2-7 | TRBV5-1 | .
CASSLSGTGSFVGGYTF | TGTGCCAGCTCACTATCCGGGACAGGGTCGTTTGTCGGTGGCTACACCTTC | TRBD1 | TRBJ1-2 | TRBV18 | .
CAWSVLTGTDTQYF | TGTGCCTGGAGTGTCTTGACTGGGACAGATACGCAGTATTTT | . | TRBJ2-3 | TRBV30 | once
CASSTREFINTEAFF | TGTGCCAGTAGTACCCGAGAATTTATTAACACTGAAGCTTTCTTT | . | TRBJ1-1 | TRBV19 | .
CASSLETGTAYFEQYF | TGTGCCAGCAGCTTGGAAACCGGGACAGCATACTTCGAGCAGTACTTC | TRBD1 | TRBJ2-7 | TRBV5-4 | .
CASSPGTGSTDTQYF | TGTGCCAGCAGCCCGGGGACAGGGAGCACAGATACGCAGTATTTT | TRBD1 | TRBJ2-3 | TRBV7-8 | .
CASSAGTGLGEQYF | TGTGCCAGCAGCGCGGGGACTGGCCTTGGCGAGCAGTACTTC | . | TRBJ2-7 | TRBV9 | .
CASSLYSGSGTDTQYF | TGTGCCAGCAGCTTATATAGCGGGAGTGGGACAGATACGCAGTATTTT | TRBD2 | TRBJ2-3 | TRBV7-3 | .
CASSGGQFLAEAFF | TGCGCCAGCAGCGGGGGACAATTCTTGGCTGAAGCTTTCTTT | . | TRBJ1-1 | TRBV5-1 | .
CASSPEIRDGETQYF | TGTGCCAGCAGCCCAGAAATACGGGACGGGGAGACCCAGTACTTC | . | TRBJ2-5 | TRBV7-9 | .
CASSQDPRGRYNEQFF | TGCGCCAGCAGCCAAGATCCGAGGGGGAGATACAATGAGCAGTTCTTC | . | TRBJ2-1 | TRBV4-1 | few
CASSLYGRNQPQHF | TGTGCCAGCAGTTTATATGGACGGAATCAGCCCCAGCATTTT | . | TRBJ1-5 | TRBV28 | .
CASSPRQPYEVSEQFF | TGTGCCAGCTCACCCAGACAGCCCTATGAAGTCAGTGAGCAGTTCTTC | . | TRBJ2-1 | TRBV18 | .
CATSRDSGGYNEQFF | TGTGCCACCAGCAGAGACAGCGGGGGTTACAATGAGCAGTTCTTC | TRBD2 | TRBJ2-1 | TRBV15 | .
CASSPQVYNEQFF | TGTGCCAGCAGCCCTCAGGTTTACAATGAGCAGTTCTTC | . | TRBJ2-1 | TRBV7-3 | .
CASRLAEGRGLCNEQFF | TGTGCAAGTCGCTTAGCGGAGGGGAGGGGACTTTGCAATGAGCAGTTCTTC | . | TRBJ2-1 | TRBV12-2 | few
CASSNGGRGAGNTEAFF | TGTGCCAGCAGCAATGGGGGAAGGGGAGCGGGGAACACTGAAGCTTTCTTT | . | TRBJ1-1 | TRBV3-1/TRBV3-2 | .
CASSLVLAGGHTGELFF | TGCGCCAGCAGCTTGGTACTAGCGGGAGGTCACACCGGGGAGCTGTTTTTT | TRBD2 | TRBJ2-2 | TRBV5-1 | .
CASREYNEQFF | TGTGCCAGCAGAGAGTACAATGAGCAGTTCTTC | . | TRBJ2-1 | TRBV12-3/TRBV12-4 | .
CASSGREQYF | TGTGCCAGCAGTGGGCGCGAGCAGTACTTC | . | TRBJ2-7 | TRBV28 | .
CASSSLARDTQYF | TGTGCCAGCAGCTCCCTGGCTCGGGATACGCAGTATTTT | . | TRBJ2-3 | TRBV5-6 | large
CATSREWDGRQPQHF | TGTGCCACCAGCAGAGAATGGGACGGCCGTCAGCCCCAGCATTTT | . | TRBJ1-5 | TRBV15 | .
CASSLAHHPGGKDSPLHF | TGTGCCAGCAGCTTAGCCCACCATCCGGGGGGCAAGGATTCACCCCTCCACTTT | . | TRBJ1-6 | TRBV11-2 | .
CVSSDSSGGADTQYF | TGTGTCAGCAGTGACTCTAGCGGGGGGGCAGATACGCAGTATTTT | TRBD2 | TRBJ2-3 | TRBV6-4 | .
CAWSPGNPNYGYTF | TGTGCCTGGAGCCCGGGGAACCCTAACTATGGCTACACCTTC | . | TRBJ1-2 | TRBV30 | .
CASSQYRETQYF | TGTGCCAGCAGCCAGTACCGGGAGACCCAGTACTTC | . | TRBJ2-5 | TRBV12-3/TRBV12-4 | once
CAISSKGALNYGYTF | TGTGCCATCAGTTCCAAGGGGGCCCTCAACTATGGCTACACCTTC | TRBD1 | TRBJ1-2 | TRBV10-3 | medium-sized
CASSKGLAGYTDTQYF | TGTGCCAGCAGCAAGGGACTAGCGGGATACACAGATACGCAGTATTTT | TRBD2 | TRBJ2-3 | TRBV7-9 | .
CASSFGTGTYEQYF | TGTGCCAGCAGTTTCGGGACAGGTACCTACGAGCAGTACTTC | TRBD1 | TRBJ2-7 | TRBV6-6 | .
CASSSPGTRQYF | TGTGCCAGCAGCTCCCCCGGGACCCGGCAGTATTTT | . | TRBJ2-3 | TRBV28 | .
CASSPGEKLFF | TGCGCCAGCAGTCCGGGGGAAAAACTGTTTTTT | . | TRBJ1-4 | TRBV4-3 | .
CATSDLGRTGAYEQYF | TGTGCCACCAGTGATTTGGGGCGGACAGGGGCCTACGAGCAGTACTTC | TRBD1 | TRBJ2-7 | TRBV24-1 | .
CASSLSPVSGNTIYF | TGCGCCAGCAGCCTATCCCCGGTCTCTGGAAACACCATATATTTT | . | TRBJ1-3 | TRBV5-1 | .
CAISESRGGRTGYTF | TGTGCCATCAGTGAGTCTCGGGGAGGAAGAACTGGCTACACCTTC | . | TRBJ1-2 | TRBV10-3 | .
CASSYRQGPGELFF | TGTGCCAGCAGCTACAGACAGGGGCCCGGGGAGCTGTTTTTT | TRBD1 | TRBJ2-2 | TRBV5-8 | .
CASRSPGTGAGYTF | TGTGCCAGCAGGTCGCCCGGGACAGGGGCTGGCTACACCTTC | TRBD1 | TRBJ1-2 | TRBV27 | .
CACGQANTEAFF | TGTGCCTGCGGACAGGCGAACACTGAAGCTTTCTTT | TRBD1 | TRBJ1-1 | TRBV30 | few
CASRRDRDYNEQFF | TGTGCCAGTCGTCGGGACAGGGACTACAATGAGCAGTTCTTC | TRBD1 | TRBJ2-1 | TRBV19 | .